The entry below gives a single T cell receptor (beta chain) sequence along with its context. Its antigen is unidentified. The CDR3 runs to 16 residues. Germline V lookup: CDR1 KGHDR, CDR2 SFDVKD. This sample stems from a study of T cells expressing NK-cell markers. Study information: HCMV seropositivity marked most of the eight sequenced donors; one was seronegative.

Whole-study results and caveats: For 5 to 7 donors, the dominant NKG2C+ clonotypes made up roughly 1.0-7.5% of their CD8+ T cells. Where several donors were concerned, these clonotypes also led the CD3+CD56-NKG2C+ fraction.

TCR beta libraries carry UMIs added by 5'RACE template switching. TCRdb re-called the 5' RACE reads, yielding one record per CDR3 amino acid sequence without DNA. The specimen's table records 550,000 to 600,000 distinct CDR3 sequences. The rearrangement uses TRBV24-1 and TRBJ2-2; TCRdb gives TRBD1 as the D gene, but with no DNA this cannot be confirmed. The receptor was derived from a man younger than 35 in good health. Source material: blood T cells: a sorted CD56 or NKG2C T cell subset, CD4+ or CD8+ T cells, or bulk PBMC T cells (not recorded which). The CDR3 reads CATSDDLRGNTGELFF.